The next 15 T cell receptor beta chains were all read from a single sample in a study of T cell responses to AZD1222 COVID-19 vaccine. TCRdb's table, derived via immunoSEQ multiplex PCR, lists solely in-frame clones and lacks some. The sample shows around 75,000 clones, approximately 84% of them seen only once. The sample consisted of peripheral blood, taken on day 0 of AZD1222 vaccination. Every receptor here comes from an adult in good health.

This clone came up a few times. The chain employs TRBV27 and TRBJ1-4; no reliable D call. This CDR3 is built from 14 residues. V dropped 5 bases and J dropped 8 bases, with 15 bases sitting between them. Germline CDR1 and CDR2: MNHEY and SMNVEV (reference sequence). CDR3 region: CASSPNNLKEKLFF. The CDR3, as DNA: TGTGCCAGCAGTCCCAACAACTTGAAAGAAAAACTGTTTTTT. Full variable domain (remainder filled in from reference TRBV27 and TRBJ1-4): EAQVTQNPRYLITVTGKKLTVTCSQNMNHEYMSWYRQDPGLGLRQIYYSMNVEVTDKGDVPEGYKVSRKEKRNFPLILESPSPNQTSLYFCASSPNNLKEKLFFGSGTQLSVL.

CDR3 nucleotides: TGTGCCAGCAGTTCCTTTACAGGGAAGCCAGATACGCAGTATTTT. As protein: CASSSFTGKPDTQYF. This chain joins TRBV27 and TRBJ2-3; the D gene is possibly TRBD1 (6 bases). Trimming took off 4 bases at V and 4 bases at J, with 15 bases between the two ends. The CDR3 extends over 15 amino acids. Germline V gives CDR1 MNHEY, CDR2 SMNVEV (reference sequence).

The chain employs TRBV10-3 and TRBJ1-3; D is unresolved. Germline values: CDR1 ENHRY, CDR2 SYGVKD. Trimming took off 7 bases at V and 4 bases at J, with 17 bases between the two ends. The CDR3 contains 15 residues. CDR3 amino acids: CAITSQKHPGNTIYF. CDR3 nucleotide sequence: TGTGCCATCACATCGCAGAAACATCCCGGAAACACCATATATTTT.

This clone appeared a single time. The chain links TRBV7-3 to TRBJ1-1; maybe TRBD1 (6 bases). Germline V gene lookup returns CDR1 SGHTA and CDR2 FQGTGA. V lost 5 bases to trimming and J lost 10 bases, with 23 bases between them. CDR3 size: 15 residues. CDR3 nucleotides: TGTGCCAGCAGCAATCCCAGACAGGATCGGTTTGTAGCTTTCTTT. Translated, it gives CASSNPRQDRFVAFF. Full variable domain (remainder filled in from reference TRBV7-3 and TRBJ1-1): GAGVSQTPSNKVTEKGKYVELRCDPISGHTALYWYRQSLGQGPEFLIYFQGTGAADDSGLPNDRFFAVRPEGSVSTLKIQRTERGDSAVYLCASSNPRQDRFVAFFGQGTRLTVV.

The V gene is TRBV7-2, the J gene TRBJ2-7, with D perhaps matching TRBD2 (5 bases). Germline V CDR1 and CDR2: SGHTA, FQGNSA. CDR3 size: 13 residues. V lost 5 bases, J lost 6 bases, and 14 bases lay in between. The CDR3 reads CASSPQPEGEQYF. CDR3 nucleotide sequence: TGTGCCAGCAGCCCTCAACCCGAGGGCGAGCAGTACTTC.

This chain joins TRBV6-5 and TRBJ2-1, with a possible D match to TRBD1 (5 bases). V lost 2 bases to trimming and J lost 9 bases, with 14 bases between them. Germline V gene lookup returns CDR1 MNHEY and CDR2 SVGAGI. CDR3 length: 14 amino acids. The CDR3 sequence: CASSYAQGMGEQFF. As DNA, the CDR3 is TGTGCCAGCAGTTACGCGCAGGGTATGGGTGAGCAGTTCTTC.

V and J are TRBV29-1 and TRBJ2-1; 9 positions match TRBD1. CDR1 and CDR2 (germline): SQVTM, ANQGSEA. This CDR3 is 14 amino acids long. Unmatched junction bases numbered 5, after V lost 7 bases and J lost 1 base. The CDR3 coding sequence is TGCAGCGCCCCGACAGGGGGGTCCTACAATGAGCAGTTCTTC. This sequence encodes CSAPTGGSYNEQFF.

In this sample, this clone turned up a few times. This rearrangement joins TRBV19 to TRBJ1-4, with 8 bases that match TRBD1. J was trimmed by 4 bases and V by 10 bases; bases with no gene match: 11. CDR1 is LNHDA and CDR2 is SQIVND in the germline V gene (reference sequence). There are 15 residues in the CDR3. This chain's CDR3 is CATKTGDYLNEKLFF. For the CDR3, the DNA is TGTGCCACTAAGACAGGGGATTACCTTAATGAAAAACTGTTTTTT.

The rearrangement uses TRBV27 and TRBJ2-3; TRBD2 agrees at 9 bases. Trimming cost V 5 bases and J 2 bases; bases outside gene matches: 11. The CDR3 length is 17 residues. Germline assignment: CDR1 MNHEY and CDR2 SMNVEV (reference sequence). CDR3 residues: CASSPRGSGGSTDTQYF. Here the CDR3 DNA reads TGTGCCAGCAGTCCCCGTGGTAGCGGGGGTTCCACAGATACGCAGTATTTT.

The rearrangement links TRBV5-6 to TRBJ2-7, with D tentatively TRBD1 (6 bases). Trimming cost V 7 bases and J 3 bases, with 20 bases left between them. CDR3 length: 15 amino acids. Germline V CDR1 and CDR2: SGHDT, YYEEEE. The CDR3: CASHLWKGQFYEQYF. The CDR3, as DNA: TGTGCCAGCCACTTGTGGAAGGGACAATTCTACGAGCAGTACTTC.

The rearrangement links TRBV7-9 to TRBJ1-1; TRBD1 is a possible D gene (5 bases). CDR3 length: 15 residues. Trimming stripped 1 base from V and 4 bases from J, with 13 bases between. Germline loops: CDR1 SEHNR, CDR2 FQNEAQ (reference sequence). Here the CDR3 DNA reads TGTGCCAGCAGCTTAGTTACCGGGGGAGGCACTGAAGCTTTCTTT. This encodes CASSLVTGGGTEAFF.

V gene TRBV29-1 combines with J gene TRBJ2-7, with a tentative D call TRBD2 (5 bases). Trimming pared 0 bases from V and 5 bases from J, leaving 11 bases between. CDR1 SQVTM and CDR2 ANQGSEA come from the germline V gene. The CDR3 sequence is 13 residues long. CDR3 DNA: TGCAGCGTTGAAGATTTGAGGGTCCACGAGCAGTACTTC. Protein sequence: CSVEDLRVHEQYF.

This sequence joins TRBV5-5 and TRBJ1-1; weak D call: TRBD1 (5 bases). CDR3 length equals 15 residues. Germline V gene sequence: CDR1 SGHKS, CDR2 YYEKEE (reference sequence). The germline V and J ends were trimmed by 4 bases and 0 bases, with 13 bases remaining between them. This chain's CDR3 is CASSGMTAMNTEAFF. DNA of the CDR3: TGTGCCAGCAGCGGTATGACAGCTATGAACACTGAAGCTTTCTTT.

This clone came up a few times. The V gene is TRBV19, the J gene TRBJ1-1, with D unresolved. V lost 2 bases, J lost 1 base, and 8 bases lay in between. Germline values: CDR1 LNHDA, CDR2 SQIVND (reference sequence). The CDR3 has 14 amino acids. CDR3 loop: CASSIRPPNTEAFF. CDR3 nucleotides: TGTGCCAGTAGTATACGGCCTCCGAACACTGAAGCTTTCTTT.

The V gene is TRBV10-3, the J gene TRBJ2-1; 11 bases are a match to TRBD2. The CDR3 extends over 14 amino acids. The junction had 5 bases not matched to a gene; V was cut back by 6 bases and J by 7 bases. Per germline, CDR1 ENHRY and CDR2 SYGVKD. The CDR3, as DNA: TGTGCCATCAGCGACACTAGCGGGGGAAATGAGCAGTTCTTC. As protein: CAISDTSGGNEQFF.